Detailed here is one T cell receptor (beta chain). The antigen is unknown. The data derive from a study of T cells in Graves' hyperthyroidism and ophthalmopathy. Whole-study findings and limits: Most thyroid clonotypes with frequency above 0.001 were detected in blood.

No progression to ophthalmopathy during 18 months of follow-up defined stable disease. CDR1 and CDR2 (germline): SGHRS, YFSETQ. V was shortened by 4 bases and J by 5 bases, with 16 bases between the two germline ends. This CDR3 contains 14 residues. There were TCR beta CDR3 regions amplified from RNA transcripts. The HTBI primer set served for first-round RT-PCR of the TCR CDR3. MiXCR, run by TCRdb on the multiplex PCR reads, gives a single entry per CDR3 protein. Of under 650,000 distinct CDR3 sequences listed, about a sixth are singletons. This chain joins TRBV5-1 and TRBJ2-7, with D perhaps TRBD1 or TRBD2 (5 bases each). The clonotype was recovered from a woman under 40 with Graves' hyperthyroidism. Sequenced input: blood. DNA of the CDR3: TGCGCCAGCAGCCCTGGGACGGCTGGGCACGAGCAGTACTTC. Translation: CASSPGTAGHEQYF. Variable domain in full (rest from reference TRBV5-1 and TRBJ2-7): KAGVTQTPRYLIKTRGQQVTLSCSPISGHRSVSWYQQTPGQGLQFLFEYFSETQRNKGNFPGRFSGRQFSNSRSEMNVSTLELGDSALYLCASSPGTAGHEQYFGPGTRLTVT.